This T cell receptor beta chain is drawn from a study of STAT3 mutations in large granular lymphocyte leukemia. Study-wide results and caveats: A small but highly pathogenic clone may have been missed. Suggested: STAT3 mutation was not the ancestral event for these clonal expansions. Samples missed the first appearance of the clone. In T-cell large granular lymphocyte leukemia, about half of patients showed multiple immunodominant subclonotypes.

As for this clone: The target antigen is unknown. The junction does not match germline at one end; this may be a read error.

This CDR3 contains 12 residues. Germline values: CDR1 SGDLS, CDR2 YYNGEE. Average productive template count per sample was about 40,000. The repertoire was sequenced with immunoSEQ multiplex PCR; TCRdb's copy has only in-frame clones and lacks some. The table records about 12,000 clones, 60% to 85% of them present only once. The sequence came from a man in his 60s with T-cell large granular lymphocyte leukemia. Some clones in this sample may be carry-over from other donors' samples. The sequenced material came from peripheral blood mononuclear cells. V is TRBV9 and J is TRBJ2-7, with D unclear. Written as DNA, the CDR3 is TGTGCCAGCAGCTCTAACTCCCACGAGCAGTACTTC. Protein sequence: CASSSNSHEQYF.